This entry describes one T cell receptor beta chain. The sample is drawn from a study of T cell changes during pregnancy in multiple sclerosis. TCRdb keeps only in-frame clones here, not all; method: immunoSEQ multiplex PCR. Of 60,000 or so clones in the sample, 91% were seen once. V was clipped by 2 bases and J by 0 bases, with 9 bases between them. CDR1 is SGHTS and CDR2 is YDEGEE in the germline V gene. The CDR3 covers 15 residues. This chain connects TRBV5-8 to TRBJ1-5; D is possibly TRBD1 (6 bases). This TCR was recovered from a female donor in good health, enrolled as a control in a pregnancy study. Sample: CD4+ T cells from peripheral blood mononuclear cells, taken after pregnancy. The CDR3 DNA is TGTGCCAGCAGCTTACTCAGGGGTAGCAATCAGCCCCAGCATTTT. Translating gives CASSLLRGSNQPQHF.